The 11 T cell receptor beta chains presented below share a single source sample, sequenced in a study of control samples from healthy donors and cancer patients. This table comes from immunoSEQ multiplex PCR, and its TCRdb copy is limited to in-frame clones, with some not included. Among about 150,000 clones listed, around 92% were seen once. The sequencing sample was made of blood. The receptors stem from a man aged 25 to 40 in good health.

CDR3 sequence: CASSQDPQFNSPLHF. In nucleotides, the CDR3 is TGCGCCAGCAGCCAAGATCCACAGTTCAATTCACCCCTCCACTTT. The V and J genes are TRBV4-1 and TRBJ1-6; D remains unclear. CDR3 length equals 15 residues. The germline V gene has CDR1 MGHRA and CDR2 YSYEKL. V lost 0 bases, J lost 7 bases, and 10 bases lay in between.

The gene calls are TRBV7-3 and TRBJ2-7; D might be TRBD2 (5 bases). Germline lookup yields CDR1 SGHTA and CDR2 FQGTGA. The CDR3 spans 13 residues. Trimming cost V 1 base and J 4 bases, with 8 bases left between them. The CDR3 region is CASSLITGYEQYF. CDR3 bases: TGTGCCAGCAGCTTAATCACGGGGTACGAGCAGTACTTC. Full variable domain (remainder filled in from reference TRBV7-3 and TRBJ2-7): GAGVSQTPSNKVTEKGKYVELRCDPISGHTALYWYRQSLGQGPEFLIYFQGTGAADDSGLPNDRFFAVRPEGSVSTLKIQRTERGDSAVYLCASSLITGYEQYFGPGTRLTVT.

The chain joins TRBV12-3 or TRBV12-4 to TRBJ1-2; D might be TRBD1 (6 bases). The V end was cut by 6 bases, the J end by 8 bases, with 13 bases between. The CDR3 runs to 12 residues. The chain's CDR3 is CASRRRGGGYTF. In nucleotides, the CDR3 is TGTGCCAGCAGGCGCAGGGGAGGCGGCTACACCTTC.

This clone was seen only a few times. The chain combines TRBV2 with TRBJ1-5; no clear D gene. In germline, CDR1 is SNHLY, CDR2 FYNNEI. The V and J ends lost 9 bases and 5 bases respectively, with 20 bases between them. The CDR3 is 15 amino acids. The CDR3 coding sequence is TGTGCCAGTGCCTCAAGTCCCGACCCTTATCAGCCCCAGCATTTT. The encoded protein is CASASSPDPYQPQHF.

J is TRBJ1-2 and V is TRBV7-2; 10 nucleotides agree with TRBD1. This CDR3 is 15 amino acids long. Germline trimming cut 3 bases from V and 5 bases from J; bases unmatched to any gene: 6. Germline-derived CDR1 and CDR2 are SGHTA and FQGNSA. The CDR3 bases are TGTGCCAGCAGCTTTTCTCGGACAGGGGGATATGGCTACACCTTC. Translating gives CASSFSRTGGYGYTF.

The gene calls are TRBV2 and TRBJ2-3; 12 bases match TRBD2. Germline trimming cut 6 bases from V and 1 base from J; bases unmatched to any gene: 8. The germline CDR1 and CDR2 sequences are SNHLY and FYNNEI. The CDR3 is made up of 17 amino acids. The CDR3 bases are TGTGCCAGCAGCACAGAAAGGACTAGCGGGGGCACAGATACGCAGTATTTT. It translates to CASSTERTSGGTDTQYF.

The chain joins TRBV7-2 to TRBJ2-7; D is undetermined. V lost 4 bases and J lost 1, with 11 bases in between. The V gene's germline CDR1 is SGHTA and CDR2 FQGNSA. The CDR3 loop spans 14 amino acids. The CDR3 bases are TGTGCCAGCAGCTCGACGATAACTTCCTACGAGCAGTACTTC. Amino acid sequence: CASSSTITSYEQYF.

V usage is TRBV27 and J usage is TRBJ2-7, with D tentatively TRBD2 (5 bases). The V end was cut by 5 bases, the J end by 4 bases, with 18 bases between. The CDR3 covers 15 residues. The germline V gene has CDR1 MNHEY and CDR2 SMNVEV (reference sequence). Here the CDR3 reads CASSRRTGIQYEQYF. The CDR3 DNA is TGTGCCAGCAGTCGACGTACGGGGATTCAATACGAGCAGTACTTC.

This clone showed up just a few times. V and J are TRBV5-6 and TRBJ1-6; maybe TRBD1 (5 bases). Trimming took off 4 bases at V and 7 bases at J, with 24 bases between the two ends. Per germline, CDR1 SGHDT and CDR2 YYEEEE. The CDR3 covers 18 residues. CDR3: CASSPGSRGVEKNSPLHF. The CDR3 DNA reads as TGTGCCAGCAGCCCCGGCTCTCGGGGGGTTGAGAAAAATTCACCCCTCCACTTT.

The CDR3 protein is CASSLGDRNTEAFF. CDR3 DNA: TGTGCCAGCAGCTTGGGGGACAGGAACACTGAAGCTTTCTTT. V gene TRBV5-8 combines with J gene TRBJ1-1, with 7 bases matching TRBD1. Germline values: CDR1 SGHTS, CDR2 YDEGEE. The CDR3 covers 14 residues. J gave up 1 base and V 0 bases, and 0 bases lay outside the gene matches. Looking up the rest from reference TRBV5-8 and TRBJ1-1 gives the full variable domain: EAGVTQSPTHLIKTRGQQATLRCSPISGHTSVYWYQQALGLGLQFLLWYDEGEERNRGNFPPRFSGRQFPNYSSELNVNALELEDSALYLCASSLGDRNTEAFFGQGTRLTVV.

J is TRBJ2-3 and V is TRBV6-1; D unresolved. This CDR3 region has 14 residues. Between the trimmed V and J ends, which lost 1 base and 0 bases, there was a span of 5 bases. CDR1 and CDR2 from the germline V gene are MNHNS and SASEGT. The CDR3 sequence is CASSEGHSTDTQYF. DNA for the CDR3: TGTGCCAGCAGTGAAGGCCACAGCACAGATACGCAGTATTTT.